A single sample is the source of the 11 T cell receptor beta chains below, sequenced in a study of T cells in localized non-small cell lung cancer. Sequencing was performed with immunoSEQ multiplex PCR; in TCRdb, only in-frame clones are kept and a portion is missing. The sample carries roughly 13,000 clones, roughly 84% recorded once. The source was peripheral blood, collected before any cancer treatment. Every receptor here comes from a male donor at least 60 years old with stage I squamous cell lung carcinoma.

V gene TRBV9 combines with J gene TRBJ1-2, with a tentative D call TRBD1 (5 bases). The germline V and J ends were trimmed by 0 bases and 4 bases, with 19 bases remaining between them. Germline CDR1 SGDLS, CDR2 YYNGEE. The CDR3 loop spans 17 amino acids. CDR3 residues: CASSVAIGGGMGYGYTF. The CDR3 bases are TGTGCCAGCAGCGTAGCTATTGGGGGAGGGATGGGCTATGGCTACACCTTC. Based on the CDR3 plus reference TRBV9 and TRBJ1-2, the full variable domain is DSGVTQTPKHLITATGQRVTLRCSPRSGDLSVYWYQQSLDQGLQFLIQYYNGEERAKGNILERFSAQQFPDLHSELNLSSLELGDSALYFCASSVAIGGGMGYGYTFGSGTRLTVV.

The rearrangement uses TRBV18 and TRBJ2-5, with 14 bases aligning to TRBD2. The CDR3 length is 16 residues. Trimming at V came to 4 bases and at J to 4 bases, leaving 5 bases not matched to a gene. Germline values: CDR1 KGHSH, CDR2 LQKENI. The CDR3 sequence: CASSQGTSGSRETQYF. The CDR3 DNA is TGTGCCAGCTCACAGGGGACTAGCGGGAGCCGAGAGACCCAGTACTTC.

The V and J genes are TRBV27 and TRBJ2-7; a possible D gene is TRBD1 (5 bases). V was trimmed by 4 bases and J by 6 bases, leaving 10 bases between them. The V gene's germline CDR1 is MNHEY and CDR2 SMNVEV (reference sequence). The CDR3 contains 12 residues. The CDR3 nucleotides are TGTGCCAGCAGTTCAGGGCCCTTCGAGCAGTACTTC. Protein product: CASSSGPFEQYF.

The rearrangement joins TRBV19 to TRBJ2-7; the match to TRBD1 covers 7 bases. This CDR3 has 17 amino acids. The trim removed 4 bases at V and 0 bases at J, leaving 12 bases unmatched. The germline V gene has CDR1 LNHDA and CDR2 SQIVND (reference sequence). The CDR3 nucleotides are TGTGCCAGTAGTAAACTCCGGATAGGGGGCTTCTCCTACGAGCAGTACTTC. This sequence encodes CASSKLRIGGFSYEQYF.

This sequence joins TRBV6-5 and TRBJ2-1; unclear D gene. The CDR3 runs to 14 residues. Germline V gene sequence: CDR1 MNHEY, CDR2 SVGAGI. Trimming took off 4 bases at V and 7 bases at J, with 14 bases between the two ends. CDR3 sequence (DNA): TGTGCCAGCAGTTCCCAACCACCAGATAATGAGCAGTTCTTC. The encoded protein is CASSSQPPDNEQFF.

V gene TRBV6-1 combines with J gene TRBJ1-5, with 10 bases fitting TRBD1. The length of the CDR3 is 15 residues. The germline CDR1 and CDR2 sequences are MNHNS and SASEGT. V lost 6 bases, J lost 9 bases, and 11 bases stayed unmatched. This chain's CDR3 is CASRVPGQGNWPQHF. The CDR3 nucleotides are TGTGCCAGCAGAGTACCGGGACAGGGGAATTGGCCCCAGCATTTT.

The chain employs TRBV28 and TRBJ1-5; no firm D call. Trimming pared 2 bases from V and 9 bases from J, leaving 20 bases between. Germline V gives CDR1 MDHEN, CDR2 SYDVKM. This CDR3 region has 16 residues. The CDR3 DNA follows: TGTGCCAGCAGTTTAATGGGGTCCACAAGGAGTGCGCCCCAGCATTTT. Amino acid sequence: CASSLMGSTRSAPQHF.

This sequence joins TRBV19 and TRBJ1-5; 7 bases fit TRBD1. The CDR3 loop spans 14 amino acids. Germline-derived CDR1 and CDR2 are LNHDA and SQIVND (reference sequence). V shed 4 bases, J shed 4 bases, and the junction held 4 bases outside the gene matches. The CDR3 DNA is TGTGCCAGTAGTAAGGGACAGTATAATCAGCCCCAGCATTTT. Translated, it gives CASSKGQYNQPQHF. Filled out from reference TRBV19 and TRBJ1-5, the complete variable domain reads DGGITQSPKYLFRKEGQNVTLSCEQNLNHDAMYWYRQDPGQGLRLIYYSQIVNDFQKGDIAEGYSVSREKKESFPLTVTSAQKNPTAFYLCASSKGQYNQPQHFGDGTRLSIL.

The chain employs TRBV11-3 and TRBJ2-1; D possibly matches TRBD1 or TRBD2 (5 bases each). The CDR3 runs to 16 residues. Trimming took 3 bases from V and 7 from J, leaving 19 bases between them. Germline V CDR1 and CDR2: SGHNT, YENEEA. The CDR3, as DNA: TGTGCCAGCAGCTTTGGTGTTGGGGACGGTACGAATGAGCAGTTCTTC. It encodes CASSFGVGDGTNEQFF.

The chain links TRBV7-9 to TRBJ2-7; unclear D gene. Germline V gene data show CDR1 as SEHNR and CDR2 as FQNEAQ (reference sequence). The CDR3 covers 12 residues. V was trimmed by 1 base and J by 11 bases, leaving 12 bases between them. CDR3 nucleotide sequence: TGTGCCAGCAGCTTAGAAGCCCAGAGTGAGTACTTC. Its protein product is CASSLEAQSEYF.

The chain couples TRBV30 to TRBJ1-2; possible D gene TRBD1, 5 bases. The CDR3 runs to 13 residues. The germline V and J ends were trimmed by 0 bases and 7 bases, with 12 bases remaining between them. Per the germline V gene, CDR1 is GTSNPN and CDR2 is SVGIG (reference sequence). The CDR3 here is CAWSVGQGGGYTF. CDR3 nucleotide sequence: TGTGCCTGGAGTGTAGGGCAGGGTGGTGGCTACACCTTC.